Listed below are T cell receptor beta chains from one sample, sequenced in a study of blood T cell repertoires in COVID-19. Method: immunoSEQ multiplex PCR; TCRdb's copy keeps in-frame clones and lacks some. This sample has around 250,000 clones, with almost 85% found just once. The specimen sequenced was PBMCs or T cells enriched from blood (not recorded which). These receptors came from a man aged 35-49 years who had recovered from COVID-19. Each CDR3 is given with its conserved first and last residue. A D gene is named only where the DNA matches it firmly. Size is stated for part of the rows, as once, few or many counts, or as a class when the clone is expanded.

cdr3_aa: CASSLQGTNGYTF
cdr3_nt: TGCGCCAGCAGCCTACAGGGTACTAATGGCTACACCTTC
d_call: .
clone_size: few
cdr3_length: 13
j_call: TRBJ1-2
v_call: TRBV5-1

cdr3_aa: CASSVSYEQYF
cdr3_nt: TGTGCCAGCAGCGTCAGCTACGAGCAGTACTTC
d_call: .
clone_size: .
cdr3_length: 11
j_call: TRBJ2-7
v_call: TRBV7-8

cdr3_aa: CASSPWDRKETQYF
cdr3_nt: TGTGCCAGCAGCCCCTGGGACAGGAAAGAGACCCAGTACTTC
d_call: TRBD1
clone_size: .
cdr3_length: 14
j_call: TRBJ2-5
v_call: TRBV27

cdr3_aa: CASSQVAGAQGNTIYF
cdr3_nt: TGCGCCAGCAGCCAAGTGGCGGGGGCTCAAGGAAACACCATATATTTT
d_call: .
clone_size: many
cdr3_length: 16
j_call: TRBJ1-3
v_call: TRBV4-3

cdr3_aa: CASSYSAGSTYNEQFF
cdr3_nt: TGTGCCAGCAGTTACTCTGCGGGGAGCACCTACAATGAGCAGTTCTTC
d_call: .
clone_size: .
cdr3_length: 16
j_call: TRBJ2-1
v_call: TRBV6-5

cdr3_aa: CSVPGLAGVGSRTDTQYF
cdr3_nt: TGCAGCGTCCCGGGACTAGCGGGAGTTGGGTCGAGGACAGATACGCAGTATTTT
d_call: TRBD2
clone_size: few
cdr3_length: 18
j_call: TRBJ2-3
v_call: TRBV29-1

cdr3_aa: CASSPGQGSDGYTF
cdr3_nt: TGTGCCAGCAGCCCCGGACAGGGGTCGGATGGCTACACCTTC
d_call: TRBD1
clone_size: .
cdr3_length: 14
j_call: TRBJ1-2
v_call: TRBV7-3

cdr3_aa: CASSYEGTAEAFF
cdr3_nt: TGTGCCAGCAGTTACGAGGGGACTGCTGAAGCTTTCTTT
d_call: .
clone_size: .
cdr3_length: 13
j_call: TRBJ1-1
v_call: TRBV6-6

cdr3_aa: CASSFSTTNNEQFF
cdr3_nt: TGTGCCAGCAGTTTCTCCACGACTAACAATGAGCAGTTCTTC
d_call: .
clone_size: .
cdr3_length: 14
j_call: TRBJ2-1
v_call: TRBV27

cdr3_aa: CASSFLANTGELFF
cdr3_nt: TGTGCCAGCAGCTTTTTAGCGAACACCGGGGAGCTGTTTTTT
d_call: .
clone_size: .
cdr3_length: 14
j_call: TRBJ2-2
v_call: TRBV7-8

cdr3_aa: CASSFRANYGYTF
cdr3_nt: TGTGCCAGCAGTTTCAGGGCTAACTATGGCTACACCTTC
d_call: .
clone_size: .
cdr3_length: 13
j_call: TRBJ1-2
v_call: TRBV28

cdr3_aa: CASSLGGRETQYF
cdr3_nt: TGTGCCAGCAGCTTAGGCGGGCGGGAGACCCAGTACTTC
d_call: .
clone_size: once
cdr3_length: 13
j_call: TRBJ2-5
v_call: TRBV5-5

cdr3_aa: CASSQVVSVLAKNIQYF
cdr3_nt: TGCGCCAGCAGCCAAGTTGTTAGCGTATTAGCCAAAAACATTCAGTACTTC
d_call: .
clone_size: .
cdr3_length: 17
j_call: TRBJ2-4
v_call: TRBV4-1

cdr3_aa: CASSYRGEAFF
cdr3_nt: TGTGCCAGCAGTTACCGAGGTGAAGCTTTCTTT
d_call: .
clone_size: few
cdr3_length: 11
j_call: TRBJ1-1
v_call: TRBV6-2/TRBV6-3

cdr3_aa: CASSPCGRSAQPTSYEQYF
cdr3_nt: TGTGCCAGCAGCCCCTGTGGCAGAAGTGCCCAACCGACATCCTACGAGCAGTACTTC
d_call: .
clone_size: .
cdr3_length: 19
j_call: TRBJ2-7
v_call: TRBV3-1/TRBV3-2

cdr3_aa: CASRGDRGSGGYTF
cdr3_nt: TGTGCCAGCAGAGGGGACAGGGGCTCCGGTGGCTACACCTTC
d_call: TRBD1
clone_size: .
cdr3_length: 14
j_call: TRBJ1-2
v_call: TRBV9

cdr3_aa: CASSLDRDTEAFF
cdr3_nt: TGCGCCAGCAGCTTGGACAGGGATACTGAAGCTTTCTTT
d_call: .
clone_size: .
cdr3_length: 13
j_call: TRBJ1-1
v_call: TRBV5-1

cdr3_aa: CASSSTGTPGYGYTF
cdr3_nt: TGTGCCAGCAGCTCCACAGGGACCCCTGGATATGGCTACACCTTC
d_call: .
clone_size: many
cdr3_length: 15
j_call: TRBJ1-2
v_call: TRBV5-6

cdr3_aa: CASSQEGFLAGALGETQYF
cdr3_nt: TGTGCCAGCAGCCAAGAAGGCTTCCTAGCGGGAGCCCTCGGGGAGACCCAGTACTTC
d_call: TRBD2
clone_size: .
cdr3_length: 19
j_call: TRBJ2-5
v_call: TRBV14

cdr3_aa: CASSQGQGYSPLHF
cdr3_nt: TGTGCCAGCAGCCAGGGACAGGGCTATTCACCCCTCCACTTT
d_call: TRBD1
clone_size: once
cdr3_length: 14
j_call: TRBJ1-6
v_call: TRBV3-1/TRBV3-2

cdr3_aa: CASSSTGHREEYF
cdr3_nt: TGTGCCAGCAGCTCGACGGGCCATAGGGAGGAGTATTTT
d_call: .
clone_size: once
cdr3_length: 13
j_call: TRBJ2-3
v_call: TRBV7-2

cdr3_aa: CASSRGQAEHYGYTF
cdr3_nt: TGTGCCAGCAGCCGGGGACAGGCCGAGCACTATGGCTACACCTTC
d_call: TRBD1
clone_size: .
cdr3_length: 15
j_call: TRBJ1-2
v_call: TRBV7-2

cdr3_aa: CASSSPGQAYGYTF
cdr3_nt: TGTGCCAGCAGTTCCCCGGGACAGGCTTATGGCTACACCTTC
d_call: TRBD1
clone_size: .
cdr3_length: 14
j_call: TRBJ1-2
v_call: TRBV6-2/TRBV6-3